The clone carrying this TCR beta chain was observed at least ten times. The antigen remains unidentified. Here the gene names and germline are mouse. The read is 4 residues too short to cover the CDR3 end, so that end is filled in from the germline J gene. The source of the sample is a study of CD8+ T cells in alopecia areata. About the research overall: Donor skin was harvested from roughly 6-13-month-old C3H/HeJ mice with spontaneous alopecia and grafted onto roughly 7-10-week-old female C3H/HeJ recipients.

This CDR3 spans 18 amino acids. Germline V CDR1 and CDR2: NSQYPW, LRSPGD (reference sequence). It was cDNA, reverse transcribed from extracted RNA, that served as the sequencing template. The protocol was immunoSEQ multiplex PCR, while the TCRdb copy is restricted to in-frame clones and leaves out a portion. The data show under 3,500 clones, with none appearing a single time. Study findings and constraints: An increase in clonality over normal scalp was evident in lesional scalp, especially alopecia totalis/universalis. TCR sharing was clearer in mice than between patients, perhaps partly owing to patient HLA diversity.

The gene calls are TRBV1 and TRBJ2-4; 12 nucleotides line up with TRBD2. Sequencing used lesional skin. The TCR sequence derives from a C3H/HeJ mouse with alopecia areata. This strain's MHC haplotype is H2-k. CDR3 amino acids: CTCSASPGLGGWGNTLYF. The CDR3 bases that were read are TGCACCTGCAGTGCATCGCCGGGACTGGGGGGCTGGGGGAAC.